A single sample gave rise to the 32 T cell receptor beta chains below, sequenced in a study of early T cells in non-severe SARS-CoV-2 infection (dated by TCRdb to about 2021). The method behind the library was 5' RACE. The run used a NextSeq 500. The public reads were reanalyzed by TCRdb: fastp trimming at Q25, MiXCR alignment, in-frame beta chains only. Every distinct CDR3 protein forms one entry, paired with its most common genes and DNA. The sample profile shows around 50,000 distinct CDR3 sequences; approximately 9.8% of them were found once. The ten largest clones take up roughly 8.7% of the sample. The specimen was whole blood. These receptors originate from an adult who was a healthcare worker with PCR-confirmed SARS-CoV-2 infection or an uninfected control (not recorded which).

This clonotype was recorded a few times. The V call is TRBV24-1, the J call TRBJ2-1, with 7 bases identical to TRBD2. Germline V gives CDR1 KGHDR, CDR2 SFDVKD. The trim removed 3 bases at V and 10 bases at J, leaving 14 bases unmatched. CDR3 length equals 16 residues. In nucleotides, the CDR3 is TGTGCCACCAGTGATCACACTAGCGTATCATTAGGGGAGCAGTTCTTC. Translating gives CATSDHTSVSLGEQFF.

This clonotype was counted between two and nine times. The chain is built from TRBV5-1 and TRBJ2-7; 11 bases agree with TRBD2. Germline loops: CDR1 SGHRS, CDR2 YFSETQ. The CDR3 spans 16 residues. V gave up 5 bases and J gave up 4 bases; unmatched junction bases: 11. DNA for the CDR3: TGCGCCAGCAGGGGGCTAGCGGGAGGCCGCGGGTACGAGCAGTACTTC. It is translated as CASRGLAGGRGYEQYF.

CDR3 sequence: CSVAPRTSGSSYEQYF. The CDR3 bases are TGCAGCGTTGCGCCGCGGACTAGCGGGAGCTCCTACGAGCAGTACTTC. The chain employs TRBV29-1 and TRBJ2-7; TRBD2 agrees at 13 bases. Losses at the gene ends were 4 bases for V and 0 bases for J; bases not matched to a gene: 6. Germline V lookup: CDR1 SQVTM, CDR2 ANQGSEA. This CDR3 has 16 amino acids.

V is TRBV5-6 and J is TRBJ2-3; 7 bases match TRBD2. From germline, CDR1 is SGHDT and CDR2 YYEEEE. The CDR3 sequence is 16 residues long. V gave up 0 bases and J gave up 1 base; unmatched junction bases: 5. Here the CDR3 DNA reads TGTGCCAGCAGCTTGGAACCTAGCGGTCGCACAGATACGCAGTATTTT. The encoded protein is CASSLEPSGRTDTQYF.

This clonotype was seen many times. The chain combines TRBV4-1 with TRBJ2-7; 9 nucleotides line up with TRBD1. Germline V gene sequence: CDR1 MGHRA, CDR2 YSYEKL. The CDR3 consists of 15 residues. V shed 1 base and J 1 base; nucleotides not matched to a gene: 2. The CDR3 here is CASSQAGTGSYEQYF. The CDR3 nucleotides read TGCGCCAGCAGCCAAGCCGGGACAGGGTCCTACGAGCAGTACTTC.

The CDR3 DNA reads as TGTGCCAGCAGTTTTCGGCGTGAAGCTTTCTTT. This codes for CASSFRREAFF. The chain uses TRBV28 and TRBJ1-1, with D unresolved. The CDR3 sequence is 11 residues long. Trimming took off 3 bases at V and 7 bases at J, with 6 bases between the two ends. Germline CDR1 MDHEN, CDR2 SYDVKM. The whole variable domain, remainder taken from reference TRBV28 and TRBJ1-1, is DVKVTQSSRYLVKRTGEKVFLECVQDMDHENMFWYRQDPGLGLRLIYFSYDVKMKEKGDIPEGYSVSREKKERFSLILESASTNQTSMYLCASSFRREAFFGQGTRLTVV.

This clonotype was seen a handful of times. CDR3 in DNA: TGCAGTGCCCACTCTGGAAACACCATATATTTT. Translated: CSAHSGNTIYF. The chain is built from TRBV20-1 and TRBJ1-3; D is uncertain. The CDR3 extends over 11 amino acids. V was clipped by 6 bases and J by 0 bases, with 3 bases between them. Germline lookup yields CDR1 DFQATT and CDR2 SNEGSKA (reference sequence).

This clonotype was counted between two and nine times. This sequence joins TRBV29-1 and TRBJ2-5, with D hard to call. V was shortened by 3 bases and J by 0 bases, with 5 bases between the two germline ends. This CDR3 comprises 12 residues. Germline V gene lookup returns CDR1 SQVTM and CDR2 ANQGSEA. The CDR3 region has the DNA TGCAGCGTTGATGCCTACCAAGAGACCCAGTACTTC. It codes for CSVDAYQETQYF.

This clonotype was detected ten times or more. The chain uses TRBV7-8 and TRBJ1-5; perhaps TRBD1 as D (5 bases). Per germline, CDR1 SGHVS and CDR2 FQNEAQ. The CDR3 loop spans 15 amino acids. The V and J ends lost 5 bases and 2 bases respectively, with 13 bases between them. The CDR3 DNA reads TGTGCCAGCAGCCAGACGGGGGAGGGCAATCAGCCCCAGCATTTT. As protein: CASSQTGEGNQPQHF.

This clonotype was detected ten times or more. The chain uses TRBV7-9 and TRBJ2-7, with 8 bases matching TRBD1. CDR1 is SEHNR, CDR2 FQNEAQ, per germline (reference sequence). V gave up 5 bases and J gave up 2 bases; unmatched junction bases: 11. CDR3 length equals 16 residues. The CDR3 coding sequence is TGTGCCAGCAGCGACACCCCCGGGACAGGCACCTACGAGCAGTACTTC. Its protein is CASSDTPGTGTYEQYF. Variable domain in full (rest from reference TRBV7-9 and TRBJ2-7): DTGVSQNPRHKITKRGQNVTFRCDPISEHNRLYWYRQTLGQGPEFLTYFQNEAQLEKSRLLSDRFSAERPKGSFSTLEIQRTEQGDSAMYLCASSDTPGTGTYEQYFGPGTRLTVT.

This clonotype showed up many times. This chain uses TRBV9 with TRBJ2-4; D is unresolved. Trimming took off 3 bases at V and 3 bases at J, with 10 bases between the two ends. From germline, CDR1 is SGDLS and CDR2 YYNGEE. The CDR3 has 14 amino acids. DNA for the CDR3: TGTGCCAGCAGCGCGACTTGGGGCAAAAACATTCAGTACTTC. Amino acids: CASSATWGKNIQYF.

This clonotype came up a few times. The chain's CDR3 is CATIPQGTSGNTIYF. The CDR3 DNA is TGTGCCACCATCCCCCAGGGTACGTCTGGAAACACCATATATTTT. V usage is TRBV19 and J usage is TRBJ1-3; possibly TRBD1 for D (5 bases). Germline loops: CDR1 LNHDA, CDR2 SQIVND (reference sequence). The V and J ends lost 10 bases and 1 base respectively, with 17 bases between them. The CDR3 totals 15 residues.

This clonotype showed up just a few times. The rearrangement links TRBV20-1 to TRBJ2-1; possible D gene TRBD1, 6 bases. The length of the CDR3 is 15 residues. CDR1 and CDR2 (germline): DFQATT, SNEGSKA (reference sequence). V lost 5 bases and J 0 bases, leaving 14 bases between the germline ends. The CDR3 loop is CSALPQGSSYNEQFF. The CDR3 bases are TGCAGTGCTTTACCCCAGGGGAGCTCCTACAATGAGCAGTTCTTC.

This chain uses TRBV12-3 or TRBV12-4 with TRBJ2-2; no definite D call. V was clipped by 4 bases and J by 5 bases, with 11 bases between them. The CDR3 loop spans 14 amino acids. The CDR3 DNA reads as TGTGCCAGCAGTTCATTCCTTGGGACCGGGGAGCTGTTTTTT. It translates to CASSSFLGTGELFF.

This clonotype was detected ten times or more. This chain links TRBV4-1 with TRBJ2-5, with 8 bases lining up with TRBD2. The CDR3 loop spans 15 amino acids. Germline CDR1 is MGHRA and CDR2 is YSYEKL. The junction had 3 bases not matched to a gene; V was cut back by 1 base and J by 2 bases. The CDR3: CASSQVLAEQETQYF. The CDR3, as DNA: TGCGCCAGCAGCCAAGTACTAGCGGAACAAGAGACCCAGTACTTC.

The table lists this clonotype with many counts. The rearrangement joins TRBV28 to TRBJ1-2; possible D gene TRBD1, 6 bases. The CDR3 consists of 14 residues. The germline V and J ends were trimmed by 6 bases and 5 bases, with 16 bases remaining between them. CDR1 and CDR2 from the germline V gene are MDHEN and SYDVKM. The CDR3 DNA is TGTGCCAGCAGGAAACAGGGAACGGGGTATGGCTACACCTTC. This codes for CASRKQGTGYGYTF.

The chain has TRBV13 and TRBJ2-3; 8 positions match TRBD2. V lost 6 bases, J lost 7 bases, and 3 bases stayed unmatched. From germline, CDR1 is PRHDT and CDR2 FYEKMQ (reference sequence). The CDR3 length is 12 residues. CDR3 coding DNA: TGTGCCAGCAGGTTTAGCGGGAATACGCAGTATTTT. It is translated as CASRFSGNTQYF.

The table lists this clonotype with a few counts. The chain links TRBV5-4 to TRBJ1-6; D is ambiguous. Per the germline V gene, CDR1 is SGHNT and CDR2 is YYREEE (reference sequence). V lost 5 bases to trimming and J lost 7 bases, with 13 bases between them. The length of the CDR3 is 14 residues. The chain's CDR3 is CASSKPKPNSPLHF. The CDR3 coding sequence is TGTGCCAGCAGTAAGCCAAAGCCGAATTCACCCCTCCACTTT.

This clonotype was seen repeatedly, ten times or more. CDR3 amino acids: CASSPPRETQYF. The CDR3 region has the DNA TGTGCCAGCAGCCCCCCAAGAGAGACCCAGTACTTC. The gene calls are TRBV3-1 and TRBJ2-5, with D uncertain. The ends were cut back, 4 bases at V and 4 bases at J, with 7 bases in the middle. CDR1 and CDR2 (germline): LGHDT, YNNKEL (reference sequence). The CDR3 runs 12 residues.

This clonotype was picked up many times. The V call is TRBV29-1, the J call TRBJ2-7; unclear D gene. The CDR3 loop spans 12 amino acids. Germline CDR1 is SQVTM and CDR2 is ANQGSEA. Trimming shortened V by 4 bases and J by 2 bases, and 9 bases separated the two germline ends. CDR3 bases: TGCAGCGTTGTACTTCCACCCTACGAGCAGTACTTC. This sequence encodes CSVVLPPYEQYF.

In regard to this clonotype: A read error may be the cause here, since a much bigger clone is one base away. V is TRBV7-8 and J is TRBJ2-1; D gene ambiguous. The CDR3 spans 15 residues. Germline assignment: CDR1 SGHVS and CDR2 FQNEAQ. Here the CDR3 reads CATSPDTSSYNEQFF. CDR3 nucleotides: TGTGCCACCAGCCCAGACACGAGCTCCTACAATGAGCAGTTCTTC.

This clonotype was seen many times. The chain has TRBV28 and TRBJ2-7; tentatively, D is TRBD1 or TRBD2 (6 bases each). The V gene lost 6 bases and the J gene lost 2 bases, with 20 bases spanning the gap. Germline CDR1 MDHEN, CDR2 SYDVKM. The CDR3 has 16 residues. The CDR3 sequence is CASSSLPGARPYEQYF. CDR3 in DNA: TGTGCCAGCAGCTCTCTACCGGGGGCGCGCCCCTACGAGCAGTACTTC. Complete variable domain (other parts from reference TRBV28 and TRBJ2-7): DVKVTQSSRYLVKRTGEKVFLECVQDMDHENMFWYRQDPGLGLRLIYFSYDVKMKEKGDIPEGYSVSREKKERFSLILESASTNQTSMYLCASSSLPGARPYEQYFGPGTRLTVT.

This clonotype has just a few counts. The rearrangement joins TRBV20-1 to TRBJ2-3; perhaps TRBD2 as D (5 bases). Germline CDR1 reads DFQATT; CDR2 reads SNEGSKA (reference sequence). The V gene lost 6 bases and the J gene lost 7 bases, with 20 bases spanning the gap. The CDR3 length is 14 residues. In nucleotides, the CDR3 is TGCAGTGCCAAAAACTCTACTGCGGGCAATACGCAGTATTTT. The encoded protein is CSAKNSTAGNTQYF.

This clonotype was seen only a few times. The chain couples TRBV28 to TRBJ2-7; D may be TRBD2 (5 bases). V was clipped by 3 bases and J by 9 bases, with 9 bases between them. The CDR3 totals 11 residues. Germline loops: CDR1 MDHEN, CDR2 SYDVKM. The CDR3 region has the DNA TGTGCCAGCAGTTTTTTGGCGGGGCAGTACTTC. It codes for CASSFLAGQYF.

This clonotype occurred many times. This rearrangement joins TRBV6-5 to TRBJ2-2, with D maybe TRBD1 (5 bases). This CDR3 is built from 14 residues. CDR1 and CDR2 (germline): MNHEY, SVGAGI. V was shortened by 2 bases and J by 3 bases, with 7 bases between the two germline ends. CDR3 bases: TGTGCCAGCAGTTACAGGGGTTACACCGGGGAGCTGTTTTTT. Protein product: CASSYRGYTGELFF.

This rearrangement joins TRBV10-2 to TRBJ2-1; unclear D gene. Germline V lookup: CDR1 WSHSY, CDR2 SAAADI. Deletions cut 5 bases from V and 7 bases from J, with 15 bases between. This CDR3 has 14 amino acids. In DNA, the CDR3 is TGCGCCAGCAGTCAGGACGGATTGGTAAATGAGCAGTTCTTC. Its translation: CASSQDGLVNEQFF.

The chain joins TRBV12-3 or TRBV12-4 to TRBJ1-3; no firm D call. V was pared by 8 bases and J by 2 bases, with 13 bases between. The CDR3 length is 14 residues. The CDR3 sequence is CASGRLGTGNTIYF. CDR3 bases: TGTGCCAGCGGCCGTCTCGGGACTGGAAACACCATATATTTT.

The chain has TRBV6-5 and TRBJ2-7; 10 positions match TRBD2. The CDR3 covers 16 residues. Germline loops: CDR1 MNHEY, CDR2 SVGAGI. After removal of 7 bases from V and 2 bases from J, the junction contained 11 bases not matched to a gene. The CDR3 nucleotides read TGTGCCAGCACCCGACTAGCGGGTGATCCTCCCTACGAGCAGTACTTC. This translates into CASTRLAGDPPYEQYF.

This clonotype was observed many times. The chain carries TRBV20-1 and TRBJ2-1; 10 bases are shared with TRBD2. From germline, CDR1 is DFQATT and CDR2 SNEGSKA (reference sequence). The V gene end was trimmed by 3 bases and the J gene end by 6 bases; junction bases not matched to a gene: 8. The CDR3 covers 15 residues. CDR3: CSASKAGGVSNEQFF. The CDR3, as DNA: TGCAGTGCTAGTAAAGCGGGAGGGGTCTCCAATGAGCAGTTCTTC.

By share, this clonotype counts as large. The V call is TRBV29-1, the J call TRBJ2-1; TRBD2 matches at 10 bases. Germline lookup yields CDR1 SQVTM and CDR2 ANQGSEA. CDR3 size: 20 residues. V gave up 5 bases and J gave up 4 bases; unmatched junction bases: 23. CDR3 nucleotides: TGCAGCGTTTGGGGGACCAACAGCGGGAGGGGTTGGGAATCATACAATGAGCAGTTCTTC. It encodes CSVWGTNSGRGWESYNEQFF.

With regard to this clonotype: A read error may explain this, as a much larger clone is one base away. The V and J genes are TRBV18 and TRBJ2-7; D ambiguous. There are 17 residues in the CDR3. Germline CDR1 reads KGHSH; CDR2 reads LQKENI. The CDR3 region has the DNA TGTGCCAGCTCACCAAAGTATCCGGCAGAAGTCTCCTACGAGCGGTACTTC. Its protein product is CASSPKYPAEVSYERYF.

J is TRBJ2-1 and V is TRBV11-2; D remains ambiguous. Trimming cost V 5 bases and J 6 bases, with 8 bases left between them. The germline V gene has CDR1 SGHAT and CDR2 FQNNGV. CDR3 length: 12 amino acids. The CDR3 DNA reads TGTGCCAGCAGCCCGCGCGCCAATGAGCAGTTCTTC. Translating gives CASSPRANEQFF.